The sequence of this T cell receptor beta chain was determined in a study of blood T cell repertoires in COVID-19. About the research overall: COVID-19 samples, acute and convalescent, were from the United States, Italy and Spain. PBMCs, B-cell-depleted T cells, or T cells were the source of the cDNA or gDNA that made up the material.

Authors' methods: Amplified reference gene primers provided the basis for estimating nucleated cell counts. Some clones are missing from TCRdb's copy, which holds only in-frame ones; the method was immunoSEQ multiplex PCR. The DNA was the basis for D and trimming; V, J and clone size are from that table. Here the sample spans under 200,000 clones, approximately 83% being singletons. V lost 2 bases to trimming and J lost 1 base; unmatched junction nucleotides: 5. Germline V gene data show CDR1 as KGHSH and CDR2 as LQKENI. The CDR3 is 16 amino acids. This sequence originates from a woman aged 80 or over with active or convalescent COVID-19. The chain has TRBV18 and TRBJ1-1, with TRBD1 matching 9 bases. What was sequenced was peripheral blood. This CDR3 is CASSPTTGGSNTEAFF. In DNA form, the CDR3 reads TGTGCCAGCTCACCAACGACAGGGGGATCGAACACTGAAGCTTTCTTT.